The next 7 T cell receptor beta chains were all read from a single sample in a study of CD8+ T cells in alopecia areata. RNA was extracted and reverse transcribed into cDNA as the sequencing template. The method was immunoSEQ multiplex PCR; TCRdb's version includes in-frame clones alone and lacks a portion of them. The sample has some 100,000 clones, roughly 56% seen once. The sample's treatment: oral pan-JAK inhibitor, 5-10 mg twice daily. The specimen was CD8+ T cells sorted from blood, collected around week 55, from a patient treated with tofacitinib. The source is a human donor with alopecia areata.

The chain joins TRBV5-1 to TRBJ1-2; 9 bases are shared with TRBD1. Unmatched junction bases numbered 13, after V lost 4 bases and J lost 0 bases. Germline CDR1 SGHRS, CDR2 YFSETQ. The CDR3 totals 18 residues. The CDR3 bases are TGCGCCAGCAGCCTGGGCACCGGACAGGGGAGATCTAACTATGGCTACACCTTC. Protein product: CASSLGTGQGRSNYGYTF.

This chain uses TRBV4-1 with TRBJ2-1, with D hard to call. The germline gives CDR1 MGHRA, CDR2 YSYEKL. V was cut by 0 bases and J by 0 bases, with 9 bases left in between. There are 16 residues in the CDR3. CDR3 bases: TGCGCCAGCAGCCAAGAGTCGGTAGCCTCCTACAATGAGCAGTTCTTC. It specifies CASSQESVASYNEQFF.

CDR3 residues: CASSPEDRERNIQYF. The CDR3 coding sequence is TGTGCCAGCAGCCCCGAAGACAGGGAGAGAAACATTCAGTACTTC. V usage is TRBV5-5 and J usage is TRBJ2-4; 7 nucleotides align to TRBD1. CDR1 is SGHKS and CDR2 is YYEKEE in the germline V gene (reference sequence). The CDR3 spans 15 residues. V trimming: 4 bases; J trimming: 6 bases; junction bases outside the gene matches: 10.

This clone turned up a few times. The chain couples TRBV9 to TRBJ1-6; possible D gene TRBD1, 5 bases. Germline CDR1 SGDLS, CDR2 YYNGEE. This CDR3 is 16 amino acids long. V lost 3 bases, J lost 9 bases, and 19 bases lay in between. The CDR3 region is CASSGLPGPRSSPLHF. The CDR3 DNA sequence: TGTGCCAGCAGCGGACTACCGGGGCCTAGGAGTTCACCCCTCCACTTT.

The chain joins TRBV13 to TRBJ1-2; the D is unclear. The V end was cut by 4 bases, the J end by 2 bases, with 11 bases between. The CDR3 totals 14 residues. In germline, CDR1 is PRHDT, CDR2 FYEKMQ (reference sequence). In nucleotides, the CDR3 is TGTGCCAGCAGCTCGCGGACGGAGAACTATGGCTACACCTTC. Translated: CASSSRTENYGYTF.

This clone occurred a few times. This chain uses TRBV4-2 with TRBJ2-5; 7 nucleotides match TRBD2. The V and J ends lost 5 bases and 2 bases, in that order; junction bases with no gene match: 8. CDR1 and CDR2 (germline): LGHNA, YNFKEQ. There are 15 residues in the CDR3. CDR3 nucleotide sequence: TGTGCCAGCAGCGCTAGCGGTGGTCATCAAGAGACCCAGTACTTC. As protein: CASSASGGHQETQYF.

The chain carries TRBV13 and TRBJ2-7, with 7 nucleotides matching TRBD2. The CDR3 totals 13 residues. V was clipped by 5 bases and J by 6 bases; unmatched bases: 7. Germline CDR1 and CDR2: PRHDT and FYEKMQ (reference sequence). As DNA, the CDR3 is TGTGCCAGCAGCACCGGACTAGATTTCGAGCAGTACTTC. Translated, it gives CASSTGLDFEQYF.